This T cell receptor (beta chain) derives from a study of blood T cell repertoires in COVID-19. The wider study: Both acute and convalescent COVID-19 samples were obtained from the United States, Italy and Spain.

Sequencing used immunoSEQ multiplex PCR; TCRdb keeps in-frame clones, though not all of them. The sample holds approximately 260,000 clones; more than 80% are singletons and the top ten take approximately 3.3%. Germline V CDR1 and CDR2: LGHNA, YNFKEQ. The CDR3 consists of 17 residues. The J segment lost 0 bases and the V segment lost 3 bases, leaving 8 bases of the junction unmatched. This chain joins TRBV4-2 and TRBJ1-1, with 9 bases fitting TRBD1. Material for sequencing was peripheral blood. The receptor was derived from a woman between 40 and 55 years old with acute or convalescent COVID-19. CDR3 amino acids: CASSQNRDRALNTEAFF. The CDR3 DNA is TGTGCCAGCAGCCAGAACCGGGACAGGGCCCTGAACACTGAAGCTTTCTTT.